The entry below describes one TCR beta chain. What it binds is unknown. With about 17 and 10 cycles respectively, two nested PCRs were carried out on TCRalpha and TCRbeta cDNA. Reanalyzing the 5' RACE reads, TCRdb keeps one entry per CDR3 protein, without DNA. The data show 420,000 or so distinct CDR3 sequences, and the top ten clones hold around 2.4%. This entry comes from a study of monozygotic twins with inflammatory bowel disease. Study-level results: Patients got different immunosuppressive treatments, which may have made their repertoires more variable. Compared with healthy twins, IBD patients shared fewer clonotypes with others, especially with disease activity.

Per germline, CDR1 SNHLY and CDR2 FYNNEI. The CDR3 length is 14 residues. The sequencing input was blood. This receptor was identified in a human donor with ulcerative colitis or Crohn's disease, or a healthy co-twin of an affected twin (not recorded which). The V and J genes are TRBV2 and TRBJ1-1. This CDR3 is CASSREWGQNEAFF. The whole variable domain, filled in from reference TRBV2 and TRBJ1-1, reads EPEVTQTPSHQVTQMGQEVILRCVPISNHLYFYWYRQILGQKVEFLVSFYNNEISEKSEIFDDQFSVERPDGSNFTLKIRSTKLEDSAMYFCASSREWGQNEAFFGQGTRLTVV.